Listed below are T cell receptor beta chains from one sample, sequenced in a study of blood T cell repertoires in COVID-19. Profiled with immunoSEQ multiplex PCR; TCRdb holds only in-frame clones, not every one. The repertoire holds 200,000 to 250,000 clones, with 82% as singletons. Input material: peripheral blood. The receptor set was obtained from an elderly woman with COVID-19, enrolled during active disease. Each CDR3 is given with its conserved first and last residue. The order of the fields is clone size, J gene, V gene, D gene, CDR3 protein, CDR3 DNA. D genes are given only for firm matches. Clone size appears in some rows only: once, few, many, or a class for an expanded clone.

size: .; J: TRBJ2-5; V: TRBV9; D: .; CDR3: CASSVVGAPQETQYF; DNA: TGTGCCAGCAGCGTAGTGGGCGCCCCGCAAGAGACCCAGTACTTC
size: .; J: TRBJ1-6; V: TRBV9; D: TRBD1; CDR3: CASSAQDRVPNSPLHF; DNA: TGTGCCAGCAGCGCGCAGGACAGGGTTCCTAATTCACCCCTCCACTTT
size: .; J: TRBJ2-5; V: TRBV30; D: TRBD1; CDR3: CAWSEFQGGAETQYF; DNA: TGTGCCTGGAGTGAGTTCCAAGGGGGCGCGGAGACCCAGTACTTC
size: .; J: TRBJ2-1; V: TRBV27; D: .; CDR3: CASSSPRRGSYNEQFF; DNA: TGTGCCAGCAGTTCCCCCCGGCGGGGCTCCTACAATGAGCAGTTCTTC
size: .; J: TRBJ1-5; V: TRBV6-2/TRBV6-3; D: TRBD1; CDR3: CASSPTGISRQPQHF; DNA: TGTGCCAGCAGCCCGACAGGGATCAGTAGACAGCCCCAGCATTTT
size: .; J: TRBJ2-3; V: TRBV6-1; D: .; CDR3: CASSARGTDTDTQYF; DNA: TGTGCCAGCAGTGCCCGGGGGACAGACACAGATACGCAGTATTTT
size: .; J: TRBJ2-5; V: TRBV24-1; D: .; CDR3: CATSDSAQETQYF; DNA: TGTGCCACCAGTGATTCGGCACAGGAGACCCAGTACTTC
size: .; J: TRBJ1-1; V: TRBV7-3; D: .; CDR3: CASSLWGPATEAFF; DNA: TGTGCCAGCAGCTTATGGGGCCCGGCCACTGAAGCTTTCTTT
size: .; J: TRBJ1-2; V: TRBV7-9; D: TRBD1; CDR3: CASSLDRGGGYTF; DNA: TGTGCCAGCAGCTTAGACAGGGGAGGTGGCTACACCTTC
size: .; J: TRBJ2-1; V: TRBV3-1/TRBV3-2; D: TRBD1; CDR3: CASSLGQAKNNEQFF; DNA: TGTGCCAGCAGCCTGGGACAGGCGAAGAACAATGAGCAGTTCTTC
size: .; J: TRBJ1-4; V: TRBV4-1; D: .; CDR3: CASSPSGGLNEKLFF; DNA: TGCGCCAGCAGCCCATCCGGAGGACTTAATGAAAAACTGTTTTTT
size: .; J: TRBJ2-5; V: TRBV5-4; D: .; CDR3: CASRPGTSETQYF; DNA: TGTGCCAGCAGGCCAGGAACCTCAGAGACCCAGTACTTC
size: .; J: TRBJ2-7; V: TRBV7-6; D: TRBD1; CDR3: CASSRAIQGADYEQYF; DNA: TGTGCCAGCAGCCGGGCTATCCAGGGGGCTGACTACGAGCAGTACTTC
size: .; J: TRBJ1-1; V: TRBV6-5; D: TRBD1; CDR3: CASSYATGGHTEAFF; DNA: TGTGCCAGCAGTTACGCGACAGGGGGGCACACTGAAGCTTTCTTT
size: .; J: TRBJ2-1; V: TRBV5-6; D: .; CDR3: CASLWSGNEQFF; DNA: TGTGCCAGCTTATGGTCAGGCAATGAGCAGTTCTTC
size: few; J: TRBJ1-6; V: TRBV5-1; D: TRBD1; CDR3: CASSLGSGGSPLHF; DNA: TGCGCCAGCAGCTTGGGTTCAGGGGGCTCACCCCTCCACTTT
size: .; J: TRBJ1-2; V: TRBV28; D: .; CDR3: CASSEYRNYGYTF; DNA: TGTGCCAGCAGCGAATACAGAAACTATGGCTACACCTTC
size: .; J: TRBJ2-7; V: TRBV10-3; D: .; CDR3: CAISEDRIYEQYF; DNA: TGTGCCATCAGTGAGGACAGGATCTACGAGCAGTACTTC
size: .; J: TRBJ1-1; V: TRBV18; D: .; CDR3: CASSPSRRQAEAFF; DNA: TGTGCCAGCTCACCCTCCCGCCGACAGGCCGAAGCTTTCTTT
size: .; J: TRBJ1-5; V: TRBV5-1; D: .; CDR3: CASSLKAGANQPQHF; DNA: TGCGCCAGCAGCTTGAAGGCAGGGGCCAATCAGCCCCAGCATTTT
size: .; J: TRBJ1-5; V: TRBV5-5; D: TRBD1; CDR3: CASSSGTGGNQPQHF; DNA: TGTGCCAGCAGCAGTGGGACAGGGGGCAATCAGCCCCAGCATTTT
size: .; J: TRBJ2-7; V: TRBV5-1; D: .; CDR3: CASSLEGQYEQYF; DNA: TGCGCCAGCAGCTTGGAGGGGCAGTACGAGCAGTACTTC
size: .; J: TRBJ1-2; V: TRBV3-1/TRBV3-2; D: TRBD1; CDR3: CASSHLSGQGWNGYTF; DNA: TGTGCCAGCAGCCACCTCTCAGGACAGGGATGGAATGGCTACACCTTC
size: .; J: TRBJ2-3; V: TRBV10-3; D: TRBD2; CDR3: CATSASGRSTDTQYF; DNA: TGTGCCACCTCTGCTAGCGGGAGGAGCACAGATACGCAGTATTTT
size: many; J: TRBJ2-7; V: TRBV27; D: TRBD2; CDR3: CASSTVSGLANSYEQYF; DNA: TGTGCCAGCAGTACGGTAAGCGGACTAGCGAACTCCTACGAGCAGTACTTC
size: .; J: TRBJ2-5; V: TRBV2; D: TRBD1; CDR3: CASRRTGGSLETQYF; DNA: TGTGCCAGCAGGAGGACAGGGGGATCGTTAGAGACCCAGTACTTC
size: .; J: TRBJ2-2; V: TRBV12-5; D: TRBD1; CDR3: CASGAMKGTAPSPELFF; DNA: TGTGCTAGTGGGGCTATGAAAGGGACAGCGCCTTCACCGGAGCTGTTTTTT
size: few; J: TRBJ1-2; V: TRBV30; D: TRBD1; CDR3: CACTRGNYGYTF; DNA: TGTGCCTGTACCAGGGGGAACTATGGCTACACCTTC
size: .; J: TRBJ2-3; V: TRBV3-1/TRBV3-2; D: .; CDR3: CASSQAVSTDTQYF; DNA: TGTGCCAGCAGCCAAGCGGTTAGCACAGATACGCAGTATTTT
size: .; J: TRBJ2-1; V: TRBV6-5; D: TRBD2; CDR3: CASSRGEGYNEQFF; DNA: TGTGCCAGCAGTAGAGGGGAGGGATACAATGAGCAGTTCTTC
size: .; J: TRBJ2-7; V: TRBV5-6; D: .; CDR3: CASSRLGILSEYF; DNA: TGTGCCAGCAGCCGTCTCGGGATCCTGAGCGAGTACTTC
size: few; J: TRBJ2-2; V: TRBV29-1; D: TRBD1; CDR3: CSFLDRGAPENTGELFF; DNA: TGCAGCTTTCTGGACAGGGGCGCTCCCGAAAACACCGGGGAGCTGTTTTTT
size: .; J: TRBJ2-2; V: TRBV19; D: .; CDR3: CASSIASTGELFF; DNA: TGTGCCAGTAGTATAGCATCCACCGGGGAGCTGTTTTTT
size: .; J: TRBJ1-2; V: TRBV28; D: .; CDR3: CASRPGTSSLNYGYTF; DNA: TGTGCCAGCAGGCCCGGGACATCTTCGCTTAACTATGGCTACACCTTC
size: .; J: TRBJ1-1; V: TRBV19; D: .; CDR3: CASSTSGGTEAFF; DNA: TGTGCCAGTAGTACCTCCGGCGGAACTGAAGCTTTCTTT
size: once; J: TRBJ1-3; V: TRBV9; D: .; CDR3: CASSQGMANTIYF; DNA: TGTGCCAGCAGTCAGGGTATGGCAAACACCATATATTTT
size: .; J: TRBJ1-1; V: TRBV29-1; D: .; CDR3: CSVEERKAFF; DNA: TGCAGCGTTGAAGAGCGTAAAGCTTTCTTT
size: .; J: TRBJ1-4; V: TRBV28; D: TRBD1; CDR3: CASSSWTGGASNEKLFF; DNA: TGTGCCAGCAGTTCTTGGACAGGGGGCGCGTCAAATGAAAAACTGTTTTTT
size: .; J: TRBJ1-3; V: TRBV12-3/TRBV12-4; D: TRBD1; CDR3: CASKPGQGHTIYF; DNA: TGTGCCAGCAAACCGGGACAGGGTCACACCATATATTTT
size: .; J: TRBJ1-3; V: TRBV25-1; D: TRBD1; CDR3: CASSPGQPDGNTIYF; DNA: TGTGCCAGCAGTCCGGGACAGCCCGATGGAAACACCATATATTTT